This TCR beta chain was retrieved from a study of shared clonotypes between healthy human individuals. The length of the CDR3 is 14 residues. Germline lookup yields CDR1 SGHAT and CDR2 FQNNGV. V lost 3 bases and J 0 bases, leaving 5 bases between the germline ends. Sequencing was performed with immunoSEQ multiplex PCR; in TCRdb, only in-frame clones are kept and a portion is missing. Of around 1,100,000 clones listed, 70% to 85% are singletons. Notes on this clone: The antigen remains unidentified. Only one base separates this from a far larger clonotype, so it likely reflects a read error.

Each donor was a Caucasian adult residing in Nashville, Tennessee. General study findings and limits: Few donors restricted represented genetic and exposure-history diversity.

What was sequenced was memory CD4+ T cells from PBMCs. The subset was: CD45RA-negative fraction. The TCR sequence derives from a man aged 18 to 35 in good health. Some clones in this sample may be carry-over from other donors' samples. The chain employs TRBV11-2 and TRBJ1-4; maybe TRBD1 (5 bases). CDR3 DNA sequence: TGTGCCAGCAGCTTGACAGCAACTAATGAAAAACTGTTTTTT. This sequence encodes CASSLTATNEKLFF.